Described below is a single TCR beta chain sequence and its context. The sample belongs to a study of blood T cell repertoires in COVID-19. Data came from immunoSEQ multiplex PCR; TCRdb stores just in-frame clones and leaves some out. The table includes 310,000 or so clones, roughly 86% detected once. V lost 4 bases to trimming and J lost 5 bases, with 11 bases between them. This CDR3 contains 12 residues. Germline values: CDR1 SQVTM, CDR2 ANQGSEA. The rearrangement joins TRBV29-1 to TRBJ1-1, with D unclear. Sequenced: peripheral blood. The receptor comes from a woman aged 50 to 60 with acute or convalescent COVID-19. For the CDR3, the DNA is TGCAGCGTTGTACCGTCAGTAACTGAAGCTTTCTTT. It yields the protein CSVVPSVTEAFF. The variable domain in full, with the rest retrieved from reference TRBV29-1 and TRBJ1-1, is SAVISQKPSRDICQRGTSLTIQCQVDSQVTMMFWYRQQPGQSLTLIATANQGSEATYESGFVIDKFPISRPNLTFSTLTVSNMSPEDSSIYLCSVVPSVTEAFFGQGTRLTVV.